This T cell receptor beta chain was retrieved from a study of shared clonotypes between healthy human individuals. About the research overall: The study enrolled a couple of women and three men aged 18 to 49.

Sorted-subset replicate PCRs used approximately 200 ng of genomic DNA. This amount corresponded to 30,000 to 35,000 T cell genomes. Using immunoSEQ multiplex PCR, the repertoire was profiled, and TCRdb retains in-frame clones only, with some absent. The table includes about 1.1 million clones, 78% detected once. This CDR3 has 21 amino acids. Germline loops: CDR1 MGHRA, CDR2 YSYEKL. The V gene lost 3 bases and the J gene lost 2 bases, with 32 bases spanning the gap. The sequenced sample was memory CD4+ T cells from PBMCs. Subset specified: CD45RA-negative fraction. The V gene is TRBV4-1, the J gene TRBJ2-7; tentative D call: TRBD2 (6 bases). The TCR was taken from a man younger than 35 in good health. Some clones in this sample may be carry-over from other donors' samples. As DNA, the CDR3 is TGCGCCAGCAGCCAGTACTATAGGGGCGGGATTGTTTCGAGTGATACCTACGAGCAGTACTTC. This codes for CASSQYYRGGIVSSDTYEQYF.